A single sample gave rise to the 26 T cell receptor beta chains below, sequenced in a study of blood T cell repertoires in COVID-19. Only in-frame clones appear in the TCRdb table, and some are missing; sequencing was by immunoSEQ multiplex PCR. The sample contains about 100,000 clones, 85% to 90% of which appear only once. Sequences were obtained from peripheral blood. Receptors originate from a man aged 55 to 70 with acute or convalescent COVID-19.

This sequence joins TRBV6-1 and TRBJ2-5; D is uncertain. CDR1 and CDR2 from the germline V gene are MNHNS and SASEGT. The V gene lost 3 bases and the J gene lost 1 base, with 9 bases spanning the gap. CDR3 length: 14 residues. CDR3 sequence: CASSEATIQETQYF. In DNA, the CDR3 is TGTGCCAGCAGTGAGGCCACCATCCAAGAGACCCAGTACTTC.

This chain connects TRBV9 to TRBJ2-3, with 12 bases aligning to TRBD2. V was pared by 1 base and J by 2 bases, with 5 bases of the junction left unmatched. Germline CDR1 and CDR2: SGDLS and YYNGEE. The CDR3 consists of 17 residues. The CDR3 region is CASSVKGLAGTTDTQYF. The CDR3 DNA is TGTGCCAGCAGCGTAAAAGGACTAGCGGGAACCACAGATACGCAGTATTTT.

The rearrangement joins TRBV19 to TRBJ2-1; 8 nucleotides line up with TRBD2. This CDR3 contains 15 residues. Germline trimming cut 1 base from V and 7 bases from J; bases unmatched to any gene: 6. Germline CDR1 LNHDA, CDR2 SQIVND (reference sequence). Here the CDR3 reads CASSIAPAGVNEQFF. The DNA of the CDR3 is TGTGCCAGTAGTATAGCCCCAGCGGGAGTTAATGAGCAGTTCTTC.

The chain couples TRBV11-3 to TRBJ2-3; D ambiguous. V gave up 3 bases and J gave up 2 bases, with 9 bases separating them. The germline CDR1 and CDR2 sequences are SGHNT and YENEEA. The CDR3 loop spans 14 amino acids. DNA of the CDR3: TGTGCCAGCAGCTTTTCTCTCTACACAGATACGCAGTATTTT. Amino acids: CASSFSLYTDTQYF.

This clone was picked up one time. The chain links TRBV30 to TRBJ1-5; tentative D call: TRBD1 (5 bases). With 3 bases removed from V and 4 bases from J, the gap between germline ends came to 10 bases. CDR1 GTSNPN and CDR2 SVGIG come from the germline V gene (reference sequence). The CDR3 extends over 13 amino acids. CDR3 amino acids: CAWSPTGNQPQHF. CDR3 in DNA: TGTGCCTGGAGCCCTACAGGTAATCAGCCCCAGCATTTT.

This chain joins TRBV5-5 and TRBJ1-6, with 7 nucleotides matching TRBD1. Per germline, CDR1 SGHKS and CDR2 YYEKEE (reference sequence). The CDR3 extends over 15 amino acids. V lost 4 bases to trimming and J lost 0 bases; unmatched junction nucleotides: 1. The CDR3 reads CASSDRVSYNSPLHF. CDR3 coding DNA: TGTGCCAGCAGCGACAGGGTCTCCTATAATTCACCCCTCCACTTT.

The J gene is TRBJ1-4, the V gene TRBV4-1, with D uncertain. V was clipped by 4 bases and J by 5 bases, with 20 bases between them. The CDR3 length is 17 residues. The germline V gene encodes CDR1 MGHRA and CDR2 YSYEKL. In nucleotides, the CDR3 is TGCGCCAGCAGCCCGGGAGTCCTCGGGCCAAGAAATGAAAAACTGTTTTTT. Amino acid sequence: CASSPGVLGPRNEKLFF.

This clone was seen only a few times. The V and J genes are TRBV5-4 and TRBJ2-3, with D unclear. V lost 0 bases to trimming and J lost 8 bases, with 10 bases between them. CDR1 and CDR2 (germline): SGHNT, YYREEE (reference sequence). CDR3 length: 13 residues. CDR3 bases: TGTGCCAGCAGCTTGGGAGCCTCGGGTACGCAGTATTTT. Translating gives CASSLGASGTQYF.

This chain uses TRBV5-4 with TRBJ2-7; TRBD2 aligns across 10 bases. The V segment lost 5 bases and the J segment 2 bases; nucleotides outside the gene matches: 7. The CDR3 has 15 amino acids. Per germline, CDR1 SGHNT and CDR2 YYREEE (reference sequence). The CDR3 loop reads CASREGLAETYEQYF. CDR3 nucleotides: TGTGCCAGCAGGGAAGGACTAGCGGAGACCTACGAGCAGTACTTC.

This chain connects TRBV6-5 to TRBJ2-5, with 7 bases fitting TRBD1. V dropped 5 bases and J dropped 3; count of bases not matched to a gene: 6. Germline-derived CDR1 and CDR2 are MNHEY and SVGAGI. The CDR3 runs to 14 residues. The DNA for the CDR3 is TGTGCCAGCAGTCAACGGACAGGAGAAGAGACCCAGTACTTC. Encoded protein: CASSQRTGEETQYF.

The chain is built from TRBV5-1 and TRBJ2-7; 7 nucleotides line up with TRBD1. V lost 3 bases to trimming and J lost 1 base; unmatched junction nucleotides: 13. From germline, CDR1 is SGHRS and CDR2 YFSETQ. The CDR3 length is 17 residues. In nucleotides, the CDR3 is TGCGCCAGCAGCTGGATCCCCCGAGACAGGGAGTCCTACGAGCAGTACTTC. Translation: CASSWIPRDRESYEQYF.

The CDR3 coding sequence is TGTGCCCCCAGGGACTGGGGCTACGAGCAGTACTTC. Residues: CAPRDWGYEQYF. This chain joins TRBV30 and TRBJ2-7; TRBD2 is a possible D gene (6 bases). Germline lookup yields CDR1 GTSNPN and CDR2 SVGIG (reference sequence). This CDR3 is built from 12 residues. Trimming left V 8 bases short and J 3 bases short, with 14 bases between. The whole variable domain, remainder taken from reference TRBV30 and TRBJ2-7, is SQTIHQWPATLVQPVGSPLSLECTVEGTSNPNLYWYRQAAGRGLQLLFYSVGIGQISSEVPQNLSASRPQDRQFILSSKKLLLSDSGFYLCAPRDWGYEQYFGPGTRLTVT.

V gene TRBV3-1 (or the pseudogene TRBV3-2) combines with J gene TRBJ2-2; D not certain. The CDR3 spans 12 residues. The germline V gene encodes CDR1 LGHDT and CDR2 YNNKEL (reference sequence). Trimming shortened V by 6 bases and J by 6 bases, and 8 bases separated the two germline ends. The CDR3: CASRQQAGELFF. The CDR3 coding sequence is TGTGCCAGCAGGCAGCAGGCCGGGGAGCTGTTTTTT.

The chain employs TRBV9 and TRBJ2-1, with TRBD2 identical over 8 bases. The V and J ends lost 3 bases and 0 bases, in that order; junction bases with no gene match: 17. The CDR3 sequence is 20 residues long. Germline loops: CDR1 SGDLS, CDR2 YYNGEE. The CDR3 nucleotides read TGTGCCAGCAGCGACCCAGGGAGATTTGGTAGCGGGATCTCCTACAATGAGCAGTTCTTC. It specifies CASSDPGRFGSGISYNEQFF.

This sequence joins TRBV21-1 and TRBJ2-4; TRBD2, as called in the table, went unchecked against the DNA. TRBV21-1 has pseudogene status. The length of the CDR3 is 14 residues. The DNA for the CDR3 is TGTGCCAGCAGCCTAAGACTGCCCAAAAAGAGTCGGTACTTC. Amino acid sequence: CASSLRLPKKSRYF.

CDR3: CASSLEIAGAANEQFF. The DNA for the CDR3 is TGTGCCAGCAGCTTGGAGATAGCGGGAGCGGCTAATGAGCAGTTCTTC. The rearrangement uses TRBV7-6 and TRBJ2-1; 9 bases map to TRBD2. Germline V lookup: CDR1 SGHVS, CDR2 FNYEAQ. With V trimmed by 3 bases and J by 7 bases, 10 bases remained unmatched. The CDR3 covers 16 residues. The full variable domain, completed using reference TRBV7-6 and TRBJ2-1, is GAGVSQSPRYKVTKRGQDVALRCDPISGHVSLYWYRQALGQGPEFLTYFNYEAQQDKSGLPNDRFSAERPEGSISTLTIQRTEQRDSAMYRCASSLEIAGAANEQFFGPGTRLTVL.

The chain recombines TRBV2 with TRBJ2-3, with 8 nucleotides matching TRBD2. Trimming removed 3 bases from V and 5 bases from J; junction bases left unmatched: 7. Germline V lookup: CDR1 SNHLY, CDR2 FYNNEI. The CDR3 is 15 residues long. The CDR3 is CASSDFRAGVDTQYF. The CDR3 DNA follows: TGTGCCAGCAGTGATTTCAGAGCGGGAGTAGATACGCAGTATTTT.

CDR3 DNA sequence: TGTGCCAGCAGTTACTCAGCAGGGGCAAACTATGGCTACACCTTC. Translation gives CASSYSAGANYGYTF. The chain combines TRBV6-5 with TRBJ1-2, with D maybe TRBD1 (6 bases). This CDR3 is 15 amino acids long. Trimming left V 0 bases short and J 2 bases short, with 10 bases between. Germline values: CDR1 MNHEY, CDR2 SVGAGI.

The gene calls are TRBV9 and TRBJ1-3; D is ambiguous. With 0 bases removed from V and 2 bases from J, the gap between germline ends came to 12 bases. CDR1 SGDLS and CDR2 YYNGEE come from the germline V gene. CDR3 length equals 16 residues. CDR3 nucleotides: TGTGCCAGCAGCGTAGAGGTGGAGAGCCCTGGAAACACCATATATTTT. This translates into CASSVEVESPGNTIYF.

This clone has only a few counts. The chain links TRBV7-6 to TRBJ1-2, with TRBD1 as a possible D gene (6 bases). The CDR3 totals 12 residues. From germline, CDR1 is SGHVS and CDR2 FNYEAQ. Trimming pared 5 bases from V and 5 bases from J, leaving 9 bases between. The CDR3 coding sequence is TGTGCCAGCAGCCCGGACAGATATGGCTACACCTTC. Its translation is CASSPDRYGYTF. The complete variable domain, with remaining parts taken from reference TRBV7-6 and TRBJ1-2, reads GAGVSQSPRYKVTKRGQDVALRCDPISGHVSLYWYRQALGQGPEFLTYFNYEAQQDKSGLPNDRFSAERPEGSISTLTIQRTEQRDSAMYRCASSPDRYGYTFGSGTRLTVV.

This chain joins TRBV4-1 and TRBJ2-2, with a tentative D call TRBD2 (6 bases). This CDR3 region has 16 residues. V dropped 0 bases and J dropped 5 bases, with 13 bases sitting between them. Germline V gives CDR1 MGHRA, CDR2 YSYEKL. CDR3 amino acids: CASSQDPGRGTGELFF. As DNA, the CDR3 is TGCGCCAGCAGCCAAGATCCCGGGAGAGGAACCGGGGAGCTGTTTTTT.

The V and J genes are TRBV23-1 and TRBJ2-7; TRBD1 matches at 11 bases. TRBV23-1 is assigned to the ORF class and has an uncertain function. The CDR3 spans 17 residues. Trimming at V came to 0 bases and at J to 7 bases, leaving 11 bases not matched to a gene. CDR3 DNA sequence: TGCGCCAGCAGTCAATCGAGGACAGGGGGCAATTTTAGGGAGCAGTACTTC. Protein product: CASSQSRTGGNFREQYF.

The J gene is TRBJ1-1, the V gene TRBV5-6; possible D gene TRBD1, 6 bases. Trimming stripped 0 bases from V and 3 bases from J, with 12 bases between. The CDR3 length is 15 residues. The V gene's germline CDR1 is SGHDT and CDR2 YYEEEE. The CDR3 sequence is CASSLAWTAYTEAFF. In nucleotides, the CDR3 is TGTGCCAGCAGCTTGGCCTGGACAGCATACACTGAAGCTTTCTTT.

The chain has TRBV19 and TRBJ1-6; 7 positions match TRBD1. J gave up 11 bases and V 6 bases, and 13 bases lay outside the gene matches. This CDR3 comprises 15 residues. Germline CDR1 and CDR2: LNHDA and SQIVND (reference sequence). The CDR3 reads CASRNSNRGGPPLHF. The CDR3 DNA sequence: TGTGCCAGTAGAAACTCTAACAGGGGTGGGCCACCCCTCCACTTT.

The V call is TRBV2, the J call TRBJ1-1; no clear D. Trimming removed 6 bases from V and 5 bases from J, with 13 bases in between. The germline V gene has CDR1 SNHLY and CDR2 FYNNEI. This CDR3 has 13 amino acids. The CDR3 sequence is CASRYSGGTEAFF. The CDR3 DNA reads TGTGCCAGCAGGTACTCAGGAGGGACTGAAGCTTTCTTT. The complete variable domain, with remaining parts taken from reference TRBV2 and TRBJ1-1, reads EPEVTQTPSHQVTQMGQEVILRCVPISNHLYFYWYRQILGQKVEFLVSFYNNEISEKSEIFDDQFSVERPDGSNFTLKIRSTKLEDSAMYFCASRYSGGTEAFFGQGTRLTVV.

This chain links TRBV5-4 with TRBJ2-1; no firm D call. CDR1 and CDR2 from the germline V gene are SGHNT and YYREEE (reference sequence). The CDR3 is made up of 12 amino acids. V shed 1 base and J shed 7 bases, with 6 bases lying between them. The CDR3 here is CASSLTENEQFF. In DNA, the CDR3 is TGTGCCAGCAGCTTGACTGAAAATGAGCAGTTCTTC.